The 17 T cell receptor beta chains below were found in one sample sequenced in a study of T cell repertoires in cytomegalovirus infection (dated by TCRdb to between 2019 and 2020). The sample was run on an Illumina HiSeq 1500. TCRdb applied fastp at Q25 and MiXCR to the public reads, then kept only in-frame beta chains. Identical CDR3 protein sequences are pooled into one entry, listed with their most common genes and DNA. This sample gives some 220,000 distinct CDR3 sequences in total; over 9% of them show up just once. The top ten constitute 1.6% of the sample. The sequenced sample consisted of PBMCs. The receptors here all came from a human donor in good health (CMV status not recorded). Some clones in this sample may be carry-over from other donors' samples.

The chain is built from TRBV7-9 and TRBJ2-1; 7 positions match TRBD2. The junction had 2 bases not matched to a gene; V was cut back by 1 base and J by 5 bases. CDR3 size: 14 residues. Germline lookup yields CDR1 SEHNR and CDR2 FQNEAQ (reference sequence). For the CDR3, the DNA is TGTGCCAGCAGCTTAGGGGGACTAAACAATGAGCAGTTCTTC. Protein: CASSLGGLNNEQFF. Drawing the rest from reference TRBV7-9 and TRBJ2-1, the complete variable domain is DTGVSQNPRHKITKRGQNVTFRCDPISEHNRLYWYRQTLGQGPEFLTYFQNEAQLEKSRLLSDRFSAERPKGSFSTLEIQRTEQGDSAMYLCASSLGGLNNEQFFGPGTRLTVL.

This clonotype appeared a few times. This chain links TRBV20-1 with TRBJ2-1, with TRBD2 matching 8 bases. This CDR3 is 13 amino acids long. The V gene end was trimmed by 2 bases and the J gene end by 8 bases; junction bases not matched to a gene: 5. Germline loops: CDR1 DFQATT, CDR2 SNEGSKA (reference sequence). The DNA of the CDR3 is TGCAGTGCTAGAATAGCGGGAACTGATGAGCAGTTCTTC. Residues: CSARIAGTDEQFF.

The chain couples TRBV29-1 to TRBJ2-4; D unclear. Germline CDR1 SQVTM, CDR2 ANQGSEA. V lost 5 bases and J 0 bases, leaving 11 bases between the germline ends. This CDR3 has 14 amino acids. CDR3 DNA: TGCAGCGTTAGAGTAGCACTAGCCAAAAACATTCAGTACTTC. Translated: CSVRVALAKNIQYF.

This clonotype has only a few counts. This chain links TRBV12-3 or TRBV12-4 with TRBJ1-4; 10 bases map to TRBD1. The CDR3 runs 19 residues. V was pared by 4 bases and J by 0 bases, with 11 bases of the junction left unmatched. As DNA, the CDR3 is TGTGCCAGCAGTTCCGGACAGGGGGGTAGACTGGCAACTAATGAAAAACTGTTTTTT. It is translated as CASSSGQGGRLATNEKLFF.

This clonotype was seen at least ten times. The chain has TRBV4-3 and TRBJ1-5, with D tentatively TRBD1 (6 bases). The CDR3 has 14 amino acids. The germline V gene encodes CDR1 LGHNA and CDR2 YSLEER. V lost 8 bases and J 6 bases, leaving 17 bases between the germline ends. Here the CDR3 DNA reads TGCGCCAGCGGAAAAGGGGGGGTTGGTCAGCCCCAGCATTTT. It yields the protein CASGKGGVGQPQHF.

The chain uses TRBV20-1 and TRBJ1-1; 9 bases line up with TRBD1. This CDR3 contains 13 residues. The germline V gene has CDR1 DFQATT and CDR2 SNEGSKA (reference sequence). V was clipped by 3 bases and J by 4 bases; unmatched bases: 3. In nucleotides, the CDR3 is TGCAGTGCTAGGTACAGGGGGCTCACTGAAGCTTTCTTT. This gives the protein CSARYRGLTEAFF.

This clonotype was observed many times. This chain connects TRBV7-2 to TRBJ2-2; D is perhaps TRBD1 (6 bases). This CDR3 comprises 15 residues. The germline V gene encodes CDR1 SGHTA and CDR2 FQGNSA. Trimming pared 4 bases from V and 4 bases from J, leaving 13 bases between. DNA of the CDR3: TGTGCCAGCAGCTCCGGACAGAGATTCACCGGGGAGCTGTTTTTT. It is translated as CASSSGQRFTGELFF.

This clonotype has at least ten counts. The chain recombines TRBV7-2 with TRBJ1-5; perhaps TRBD1 as D (5 bases). Germline CDR1 is SGHTA and CDR2 is FQGNSA. V was cut by 1 base and J by 9 bases, with 7 bases left in between. The CDR3 length is 12 residues. The CDR3 protein is CASSLGGRPQHF. DNA of the CDR3: TGTGCCAGCAGCTTAGGGGGACGGCCCCAGCATTTT.

This clonotype was observed at least ten times. This chain connects TRBV28 to TRBJ2-1; 7 bases are a match to TRBD2. Per the germline V gene, CDR1 is MDHEN and CDR2 is SYDVKM. This CDR3 comprises 15 residues. V dropped 7 bases and J dropped 7; count of bases not matched to a gene: 13. The CDR3 loop is CASIPWEGGRNEQFF. The CDR3 region has the DNA TGTGCCAGCATTCCTTGGGAGGGAGGACGGAATGAGCAGTTCTTC.

This clonotype occurred many times. The rearrangement joins TRBV28 to TRBJ1-6; D ambiguous. V lost 3 bases and J 5 bases, leaving 11 bases between the germline ends. This CDR3 is built from 15 residues. CDR1 and CDR2 (germline): MDHEN, SYDVKM. As DNA, the CDR3 is TGTGCCAGCAGTTTTGGGGAGATTAATAATTCACCCCTCCACTTT. Translated: CASSFGEINNSPLHF.

This clonotype was counted ten times or more. This chain connects TRBV7-2 to TRBJ1-2; 8 nucleotides agree with TRBD1. CDR3 length: 15 residues. Per germline, CDR1 SGHTA and CDR2 FQGNSA. J was trimmed by 4 bases and V by 3 bases; bases with no gene match: 7. The CDR3 DNA sequence: TGTGCCAGCAGCTTGACAGGGGATGATGGCTATGGCTACACCTTC. It yields the protein CASSLTGDDGYGYTF.

The chain carries TRBV3-1 and TRBJ1-5; possible D gene TRBD1, 6 bases. Trimming removed 2 bases at V and 7 bases at J, with 12 bases between. Germline V gives CDR1 LGHDT, CDR2 YNNKEL (reference sequence). The CDR3 is made up of 14 amino acids. CDR3 loop: CASSQQQGGQPQHF. CDR3 nucleotide sequence: TGTGCCAGCAGCCAACAACAGGGCGGACAGCCCCAGCATTTT.

This sequence joins TRBV2 and TRBJ2-7; D is perhaps TRBD1 or TRBD2 (5 bases each). CDR1 and CDR2 (germline): SNHLY, FYNNEI. The germline V and J ends were trimmed by 2 bases and 5 bases, with 13 bases remaining between them. The CDR3 loop spans 14 amino acids. CDR3 sequence reads: CASSESGAVNEQYF. The CDR3 DNA is TGTGCCAGCAGTGAATCCGGGGCAGTCAACGAGCAGTACTTC.

The chain recombines TRBV27 with TRBJ1-5; the D is unclear. There are 9 residues in the CDR3. The germline V gene has CDR1 MNHEY and CDR2 SMNVEV (reference sequence). The DNA for the CDR3 is TGTGCGTTTTTTCGACCCCAGCATTTT. Encoded protein: CAFFRPQHF.

This clonotype was observed at least ten times. In nucleotides, the CDR3 is TGTGCCAGCAGTACAACCTACGAGCAGTACTTC. Translating gives CASSTTYEQYF. The V call is TRBV28, the J call TRBJ2-7, with D uncertain. The germline gives CDR1 MDHEN, CDR2 SYDVKM. CDR3 length equals 11 residues. Trimming pared 5 bases from V and 2 bases from J, leaving 4 bases between.

This clonotype was picked up many times. The chain couples TRBV7-2 to TRBJ2-2; 13 positions agree with TRBD2. Trimming cost V 4 bases and J 5 bases; bases outside gene matches: 1. In germline, CDR1 is SGHTA, CDR2 FQGNSA. CDR3 length: 15 residues. In nucleotides, the CDR3 is TGTGCCAGCAGCTGGGGACTAGCGGGAACCGGGGAGCTGTTTTTT. It specifies CASSWGLAGTGELFF.

This clonotype has only a few counts. The chain is built from TRBV6-1 and TRBJ2-7, with TRBD1 matching over 11 bases. J was trimmed by 2 bases and V by 6 bases; bases with no gene match: 6. This CDR3 contains 15 residues. CDR1 is MNHNS and CDR2 is SASEGT in the germline V gene. The CDR3 is CASRPGQGVAYEQYF. The CDR3 nucleotides are TGTGCCAGCAGGCCGGGACAGGGGGTCGCCTACGAGCAGTACTTC.